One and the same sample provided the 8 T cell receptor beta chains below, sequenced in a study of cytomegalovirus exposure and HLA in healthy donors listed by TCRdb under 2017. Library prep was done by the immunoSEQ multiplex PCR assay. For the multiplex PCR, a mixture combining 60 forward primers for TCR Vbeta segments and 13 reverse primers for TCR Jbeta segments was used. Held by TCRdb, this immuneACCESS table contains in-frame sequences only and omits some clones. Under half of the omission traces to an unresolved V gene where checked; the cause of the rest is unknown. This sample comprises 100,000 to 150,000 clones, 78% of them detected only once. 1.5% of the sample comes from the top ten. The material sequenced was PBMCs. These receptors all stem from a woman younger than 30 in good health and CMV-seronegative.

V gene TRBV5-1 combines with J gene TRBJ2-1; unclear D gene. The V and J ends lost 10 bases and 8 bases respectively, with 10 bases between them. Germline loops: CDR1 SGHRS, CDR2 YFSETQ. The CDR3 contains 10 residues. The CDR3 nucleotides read TGCGCCCCAGGCGATCATGAGCAGTTCTTC. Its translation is CAPGDHEQFF. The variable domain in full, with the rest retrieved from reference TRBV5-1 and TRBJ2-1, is KAGVTQTPRYLIKTRGQQVTLSCSPISGHRSVSWYQQTPGQGLQFLFEYFSETQRNKGNFPGRFSGRQFSNSRSEMNVSTLELGDSALYLCAPGDHEQFFGPGTRLTVL.

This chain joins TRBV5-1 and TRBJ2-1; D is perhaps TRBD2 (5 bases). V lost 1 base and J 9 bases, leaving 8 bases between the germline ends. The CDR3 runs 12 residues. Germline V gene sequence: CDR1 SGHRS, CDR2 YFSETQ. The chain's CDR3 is CASSLRLSEQFF. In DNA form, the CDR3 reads TGCGCCAGCAGCTTGCGACTAAGTGAGCAGTTCTTC. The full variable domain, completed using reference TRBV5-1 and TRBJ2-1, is KAGVTQTPRYLIKTRGQQVTLSCSPISGHRSVSWYQQTPGQGLQFLFEYFSETQRNKGNFPGRFSGRQFSNSRSEMNVSTLELGDSALYLCASSLRLSEQFFGPGTRLTVL.

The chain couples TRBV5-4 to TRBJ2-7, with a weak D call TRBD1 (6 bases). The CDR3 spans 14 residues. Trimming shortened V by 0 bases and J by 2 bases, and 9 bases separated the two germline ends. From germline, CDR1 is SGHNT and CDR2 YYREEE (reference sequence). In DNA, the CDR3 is TGTGCCAGCAGCTTGGGACAGGTCCCCTACGAGCAGTACTTC. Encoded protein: CASSLGQVPYEQYF.

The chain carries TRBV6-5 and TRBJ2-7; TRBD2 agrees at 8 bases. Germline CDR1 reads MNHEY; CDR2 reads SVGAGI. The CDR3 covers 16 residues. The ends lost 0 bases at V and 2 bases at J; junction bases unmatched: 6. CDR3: CASSYSSGTRAYEQYF. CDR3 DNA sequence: TGTGCCAGCAGTTACTCATCCGGGACTAGGGCCTACGAGCAGTACTTC.

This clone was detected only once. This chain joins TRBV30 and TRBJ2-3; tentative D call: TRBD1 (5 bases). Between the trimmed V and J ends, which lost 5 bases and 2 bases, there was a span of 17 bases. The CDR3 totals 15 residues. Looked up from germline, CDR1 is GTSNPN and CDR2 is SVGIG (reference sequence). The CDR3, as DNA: TGTGCCTGGGGGGCAGGCAACCCACCCACAGATACGCAGTATTTT. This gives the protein CAWGAGNPPTDTQYF.

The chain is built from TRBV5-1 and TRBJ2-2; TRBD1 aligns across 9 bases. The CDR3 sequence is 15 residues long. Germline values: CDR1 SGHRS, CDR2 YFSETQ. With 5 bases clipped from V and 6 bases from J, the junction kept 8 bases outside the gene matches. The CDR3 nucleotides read TGCGCCAGCAGACGGACAGGGGCCCGACCCGGGGAGCTGTTTTTT. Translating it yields CASRRTGARPGELFF.

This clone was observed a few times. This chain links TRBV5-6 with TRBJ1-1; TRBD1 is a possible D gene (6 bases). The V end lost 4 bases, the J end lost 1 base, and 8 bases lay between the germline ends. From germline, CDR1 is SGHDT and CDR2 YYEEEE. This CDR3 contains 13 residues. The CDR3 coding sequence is TGTGCCAGCAGCCAGGGGAGGAACACTGAAGCTTTCTTT. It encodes CASSQGRNTEAFF.

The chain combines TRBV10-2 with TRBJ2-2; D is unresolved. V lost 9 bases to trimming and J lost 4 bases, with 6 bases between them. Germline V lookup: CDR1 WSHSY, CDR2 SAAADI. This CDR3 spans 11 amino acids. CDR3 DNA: TGCGCCAGTTCTACCACCGGGGAGCTGTTTTTT. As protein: CASSTTGELFF.